These 23 T cell receptor beta chains were sequenced from one sample in a study of blood T cell repertoires in COVID-19. Measured with immunoSEQ multiplex PCR; TCRdb has only the in-frame clones, and not every one. Of roughly 30,000 clones listed, over 75% were seen once; the top ten hold 15% to 20%. The material sequenced was peripheral blood. The receptors originated from a woman aged 60-75 years with acute or convalescent COVID-19.

This clone came up once. V is TRBV14 and J is TRBJ1-1; no clear D. CDR3 length equals 12 residues. Trimming took off 4 bases at V and 5 bases at J, with 8 bases between the two ends. Looked up from germline, CDR1 is SGHDN and CDR2 is FVKESK. CDR3 amino acids: CASSPQLTEAFF. Written as DNA, the CDR3 is TGTGCCAGCAGCCCCCAATTGACTGAAGCTTTCTTT.

This clone has only one observation. The CDR3: CASSGLTDEAFF. The CDR3 region has the DNA TGTGCCAGCAGCGGATTGACAGATGAAGCTTTCTTT. The gene calls are TRBV7-9 and TRBJ1-1; perhaps TRBD1 as D (5 bases). V was trimmed by 5 bases and J by 7 bases, leaving 11 bases between them. CDR1 and CDR2 from the germline V gene are SEHNR and FQNEAQ (reference sequence). The CDR3 spans 12 residues. The variable domain in full, with the rest retrieved from reference TRBV7-9 and TRBJ1-1, is DTGVSQNPRHKITKRGQNVTFRCDPISEHNRLYWYRQTLGQGPEFLTYFQNEAQLEKSRLLSDRFSAERPKGSFSTLEIQRTEQGDSAMYLCASSGLTDEAFFGQGTRLTVV.

The chain combines TRBV5-1 with TRBJ1-1; 11 positions agree with TRBD1. J gave up 11 bases and V 5 bases, and 8 bases lay outside the gene matches. The CDR3 sequence is 13 residues long. CDR1 and CDR2 from the germline V gene are SGHRS and YFSETQ. CDR3 residues: CASSPQDRGHAFF. In DNA form, the CDR3 reads TGCGCCAGCAGTCCCCAGGACAGGGGGCACGCTTTCTTT.

This clone was recorded only once. The chain links TRBV5-8 to TRBJ1-1, with D possibly TRBD1 on 6 matching bases. Germline V gives CDR1 SGHTS, CDR2 YDEGEE. V was pared by 0 bases and J by 3 bases, with 6 bases between. The CDR3 runs to 13 residues. The CDR3 protein is CASSLDRDTEAFF. The CDR3 bases are TGTGCCAGCAGCTTGGACAGGGACACTGAAGCTTTCTTT. The full variable domain, completed using reference TRBV5-8 and TRBJ1-1, is EAGVTQSPTHLIKTRGQQATLRCSPISGHTSVYWYQQALGLGLQFLLWYDEGEERNRGNFPPRFSGRQFPNYSSELNVNALELEDSALYLCASSLDRDTEAFFGQGTRLTVV.

The chain joins TRBV6-2 or TRBV6-3 to TRBJ2-3; D is ambiguous. The CDR3 contains 14 residues. Trimming shortened V by 2 bases and J by 4 bases, and 10 bases separated the two germline ends. Germline V gene sequence: CDR1 MNHEY, CDR2 SVGEGT. The CDR3 coding sequence is TGTGCCAGCAGTTACGCGAGGTTTGCAGATACGCAGTATTTT. Residues: CASSYARFADTQYF.

This sequence joins TRBV29-1 and TRBJ1-2; maybe TRBD1 (5 bases). The V gene lost 4 bases and the J gene lost 0 bases, with 15 bases spanning the gap. The CDR3 runs 15 residues. The germline CDR1 and CDR2 sequences are SQVTM and ANQGSEA. The CDR3 loop reads CSVVRMGGANYGYTF. The CDR3 DNA reads as TGCAGCGTTGTTAGAATGGGGGGGGCTAACTATGGCTACACCTTC.

This rearrangement joins TRBV19 to TRBJ1-2; 9 nucleotides match TRBD1. Germline V gives CDR1 LNHDA, CDR2 SQIVND (reference sequence). CDR3 size: 15 residues. V shed 5 bases, J shed 4 bases, and the junction held 8 bases outside the gene matches. The chain's CDR3 is CASSFRDRDTYGYTF. CDR3 nucleotides: TGTGCCAGTAGTTTCCGGGACAGGGATACCTATGGCTACACCTTC.

The chain is built from TRBV5-1 and TRBJ1-6; D not certain. Germline loops: CDR1 SGHRS, CDR2 YFSETQ. This CDR3 comprises 14 residues. V was pared by 4 bases and J by 5 bases, with 10 bases between. This chain's CDR3 is CASSPQYNNSPLHF. The CDR3, as DNA: TGCGCCAGCAGCCCTCAGTATAATAATTCACCCCTCCACTTT.

V gene TRBV4-1 combines with J gene TRBJ1-2, with D possibly matching TRBD1 (6 bases). V was clipped by 0 bases and J by 3 bases, with 20 bases between them. Germline lookup yields CDR1 MGHRA and CDR2 YSYEKL. The CDR3 runs to 18 residues. The CDR3 protein is CASSQDRSGGAVYYGYTF. CDR3 nucleotide sequence: TGCGCCAGCAGCCAAGATCGGAGTGGGGGGGCGGTGTACTATGGCTACACCTTC.

The chain joins TRBV27 to TRBJ2-7; D possibly corresponds to TRBD1 (6 bases). The germline CDR1 and CDR2 sequences are MNHEY and SMNVEV (reference sequence). The CDR3 totals 15 residues. V gave up 3 bases and J gave up 0 bases, with 12 bases separating them. This CDR3 is CASSFQGTRSYEQYF. CDR3 sequence (DNA): TGTGCCAGCAGTTTCCAGGGGACCCGCTCCTACGAGCAGTACTTC.

The chain has TRBV6-6 and TRBJ1-6; 9 bases map to TRBD1. Trimming removed 2 bases from V and 14 bases from J; junction bases left unmatched: 10. CDR1 is MNHNY and CDR2 is SVGAGI in the germline V gene (reference sequence). The CDR3 has 15 amino acids. Written as DNA, the CDR3 is TGTGCCAGCAGTTACATAGGACAGGGGTTTGCGGCCCTCCACTTT. This gives the protein CASSYIGQGFAALHF.

The CDR3 reads CASSRSGKKETQYF. In DNA, the CDR3 is TGTGCCAGCAGCCGGTCAGGGAAAAAGGAGACCCAGTACTTC. This chain joins TRBV7-7 and TRBJ2-5, with D perhaps matching TRBD1 (5 bases). CDR3 length equals 14 residues. Looked up from germline, CDR1 is SSHAT and CDR2 is FNYEAQ (reference sequence). V was trimmed by 5 bases and J by 5 bases, leaving 15 bases between them.

This clone was recorded a few times. CDR3 protein: CASSLVSWGQSNEKLFF. Here the CDR3 DNA reads TGTGCCAGCAGCTTAGTAAGCTGGGGACAGTCTAATGAAAAACTGTTTTTT. The V gene is TRBV7-9, the J gene TRBJ1-4; TRBD1 matches 7 bases. The germline gives CDR1 SEHNR, CDR2 FQNEAQ (reference sequence). This CDR3 comprises 17 residues. Trimming removed 1 base from V and 3 bases from J; junction bases left unmatched: 8.

The chain employs TRBV5-1 and TRBJ1-1; D gene unclear. V lost 4 bases and J 7 bases, leaving 23 bases between the germline ends. Germline V gene sequence: CDR1 SGHRS, CDR2 YFSETQ. The CDR3 runs to 16 residues. The CDR3, as DNA: TGCGCCAGCAGCCCCCGGGGAGGGTGGCAATCTGTTGAAGCTTTCTTT. Translating gives CASSPRGGWQSVEAFF.

The chain recombines TRBV5-1 with TRBJ2-7, with D possibly being TRBD2 (5 bases). Germline CDR1 is SGHRS and CDR2 is YFSETQ. This CDR3 contains 15 residues. V lost 0 bases and J lost 3, with 13 bases in between. The CDR3 loop reads CASSLVGEISYEQYF. In DNA, the CDR3 is TGCGCCAGCAGCTTGGTCGGGGAGATAAGCTACGAGCAGTACTTC.

This chain links TRBV6-5 with TRBJ1-1; 8 bases agree with TRBD1. Trimming at V came to 5 bases and at J to 0 bases, leaving 5 bases not matched to a gene. Germline V lookup: CDR1 MNHEY, CDR2 SVGAGI. The CDR3 loop spans 15 amino acids. CDR3 coding DNA: TGTGCCAGCAGTATCCCGGACAGGGTGAACACTGAAGCTTTCTTT. This encodes CASSIPDRVNTEAFF.

V and J are TRBV6-1 and TRBJ1-1; D is ambiguous. Per germline, CDR1 MNHNS and CDR2 SASEGT. V lost 3 bases to trimming and J lost 0 bases, with 11 bases between them. The CDR3 covers 15 residues. This CDR3 reads CASSERGSMNTEAFF. Here the CDR3 DNA reads TGTGCCAGCAGTGAGCGAGGGAGCATGAACACTGAAGCTTTCTTT.

This clone was seen more than once but under ten times. This chain joins TRBV7-3 and TRBJ1-2, with 10 bases matching TRBD1. This CDR3 comprises 18 residues. V was pared by 4 bases and J by 3 bases, with 14 bases of the junction left unmatched. Germline loops: CDR1 SGHTA, CDR2 FQGTGA. The CDR3 sequence: CASSSPGQGSYYYYGYTF. For the CDR3, the DNA is TGTGCCAGCAGCTCTCCGGGACAGGGGTCATATTATTACTATGGCTACACCTTC.

The chain couples TRBV9 to TRBJ2-1; TRBD2 matches at 12 bases. The junction had 3 bases not matched to a gene; V was cut back by 1 base and J by 7 bases. CDR3 length: 15 amino acids. Per the germline V gene, CDR1 is SGDLS and CDR2 is YYNGEE. Here the CDR3 reads CASSVTSGGLNEQFF. The CDR3 nucleotides read TGTGCCAGCAGCGTAACTAGCGGGGGGCTAAATGAGCAGTTCTTC.

CDR3 in amino acids: CASSLQYLGTGNEQFF. DNA of the CDR3: TGTGCCAGCAGTTTACAGTACCTCGGGACAGGCAATGAGCAGTTCTTC. The chain combines TRBV28 with TRBJ2-1; 8 positions match TRBD1. The CDR3 has 16 residues. The V gene's germline CDR1 is MDHEN and CDR2 SYDVKM. Trimming removed 2 bases from V and 6 bases from J; junction bases left unmatched: 9.

The chain is built from TRBV5-1 and TRBJ2-1; no definite D call. This CDR3 comprises 16 residues. Deletions cut 0 bases from V and 8 bases from J, with 18 bases between. Germline V gene lookup returns CDR1 SGHRS and CDR2 YFSETQ. The CDR3, as DNA: TGCGCCAGCAGCTTGGGTTTTTTGGCCAGAGGATATGAGCAGTTCTTC. This gives the protein CASSLGFLARGYEQFF.

This chain connects TRBV2 to TRBJ1-2; D is undetermined. This CDR3 spans 13 amino acids. Looked up from germline, CDR1 is SNHLY and CDR2 is FYNNEI. Trimming cost V 1 base and J 7 bases, with 10 bases left between them. The CDR3: CASSEVGNGGYTF. The CDR3 DNA sequence: TGTGCCAGCAGTGAAGTCGGGAATGGTGGCTACACCTTC.

The chain is built from TRBV12-3 or TRBV12-4 and TRBJ1-2, with D perhaps matching TRBD1 (5 bases). The CDR3 covers 13 residues. V gave up 3 bases and J gave up 8 bases, with 13 bases separating them. The CDR3 spells CASSFGSGKGYTF. The CDR3 region has the DNA TGTGCCAGCAGTTTTGGGTCAGGGAAAGGCTACACCTTC.